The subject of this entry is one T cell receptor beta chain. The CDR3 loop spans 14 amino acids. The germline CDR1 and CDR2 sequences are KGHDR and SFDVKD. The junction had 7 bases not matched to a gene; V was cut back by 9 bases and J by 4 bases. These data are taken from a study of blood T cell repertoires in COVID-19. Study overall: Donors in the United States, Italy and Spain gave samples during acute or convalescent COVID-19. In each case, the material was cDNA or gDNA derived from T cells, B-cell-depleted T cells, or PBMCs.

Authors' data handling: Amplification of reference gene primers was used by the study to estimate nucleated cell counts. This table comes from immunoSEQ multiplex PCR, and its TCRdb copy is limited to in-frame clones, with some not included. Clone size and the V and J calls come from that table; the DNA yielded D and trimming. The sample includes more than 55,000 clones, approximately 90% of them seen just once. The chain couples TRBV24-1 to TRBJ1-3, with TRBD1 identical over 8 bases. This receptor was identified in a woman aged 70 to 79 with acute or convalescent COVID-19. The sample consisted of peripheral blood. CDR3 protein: CATSPGGKGNTIYF. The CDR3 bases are TGTGCCACCTCCCCAGGGGGCAAAGGAAACACCATATATTTT.